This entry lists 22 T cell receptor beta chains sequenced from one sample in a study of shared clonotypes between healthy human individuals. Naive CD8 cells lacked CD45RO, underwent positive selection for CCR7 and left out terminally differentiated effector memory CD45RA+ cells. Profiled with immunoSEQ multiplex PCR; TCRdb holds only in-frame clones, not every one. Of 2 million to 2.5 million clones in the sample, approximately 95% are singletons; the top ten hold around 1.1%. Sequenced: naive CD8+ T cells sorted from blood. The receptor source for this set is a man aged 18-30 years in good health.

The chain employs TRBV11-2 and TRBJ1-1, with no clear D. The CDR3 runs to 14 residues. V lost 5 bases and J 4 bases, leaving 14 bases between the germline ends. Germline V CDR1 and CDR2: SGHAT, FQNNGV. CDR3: CASSPLAGGTEAFF. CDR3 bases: TGTGCCAGCAGCCCCTTGGCGGGAGGCACTGAAGCTTTCTTT.

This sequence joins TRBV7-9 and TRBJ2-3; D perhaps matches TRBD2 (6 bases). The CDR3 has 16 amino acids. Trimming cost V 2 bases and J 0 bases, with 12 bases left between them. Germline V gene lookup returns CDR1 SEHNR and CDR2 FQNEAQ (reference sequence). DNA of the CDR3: TGTGCCAGCAGCTTACGGGCTAGCGACAGCACAGATACGCAGTATTTT. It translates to CASSLRASDSTDTQYF.

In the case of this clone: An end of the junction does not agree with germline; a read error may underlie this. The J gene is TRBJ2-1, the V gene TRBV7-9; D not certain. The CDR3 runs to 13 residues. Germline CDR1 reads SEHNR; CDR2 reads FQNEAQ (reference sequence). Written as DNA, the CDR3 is TGTGCCAGCAACTTAGCCGGGTACAATGAGCAGTTCTTC. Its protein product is CASNLAGYNEQFF.

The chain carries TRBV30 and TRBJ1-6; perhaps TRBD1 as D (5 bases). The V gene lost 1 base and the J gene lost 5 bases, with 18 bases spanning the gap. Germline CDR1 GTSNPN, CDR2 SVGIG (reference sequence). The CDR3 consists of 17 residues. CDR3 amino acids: CAWSAQYRTTNNSPLHF. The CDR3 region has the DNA TGTGCCTGGAGTGCCCAATACCGGACAACCAATAATTCACCCCTCCACTTT. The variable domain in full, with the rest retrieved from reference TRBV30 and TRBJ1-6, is SQTIHQWPATLVQPVGSPLSLECTVEGTSNPNLYWYRQAAGRGLQLLFYSVGIGQISSEVPQNLSASRPQDRQFILSSKKLLLSDSGFYLCAWSAQYRTTNNSPLHFGNGTRLTVT.

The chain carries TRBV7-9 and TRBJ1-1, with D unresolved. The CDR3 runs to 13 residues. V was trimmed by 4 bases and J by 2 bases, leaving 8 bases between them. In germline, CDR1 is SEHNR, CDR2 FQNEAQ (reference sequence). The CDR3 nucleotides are TGTGCCAGCAGCTGGAGGGTTAACACTGAAGCTTTCTTT. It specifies CASSWRVNTEAFF.

In DNA, the CDR3 is TGTGCCAGCAGCACAGGGGGCAGGGAGGTCACAGATACGCAGTATTTT. Translating gives CASSTGGREVTDTQYF. The V and J genes are TRBV9 and TRBJ2-3, with TRBD1 matching over 9 bases. CDR1 is SGDLS, CDR2 YYNGEE, per germline. The CDR3 runs 16 residues. Trimming removed 4 bases from V and 2 bases from J; junction bases left unmatched: 8.

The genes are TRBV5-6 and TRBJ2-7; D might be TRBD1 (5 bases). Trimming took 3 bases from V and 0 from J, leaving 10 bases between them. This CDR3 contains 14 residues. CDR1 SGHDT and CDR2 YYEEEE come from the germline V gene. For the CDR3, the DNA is TGTGCCAGCAGCTCACAGGCGAGCTCCTACGAGCAGTACTTC. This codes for CASSSQASSYEQYF.

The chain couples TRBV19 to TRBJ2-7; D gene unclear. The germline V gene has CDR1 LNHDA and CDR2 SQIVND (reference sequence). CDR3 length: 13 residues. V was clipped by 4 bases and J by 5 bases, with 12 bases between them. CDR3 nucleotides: TGTGCCAGTAGTACAAACGTCGAACACGAGCAGTACTTC. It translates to CASSTNVEHEQYF.

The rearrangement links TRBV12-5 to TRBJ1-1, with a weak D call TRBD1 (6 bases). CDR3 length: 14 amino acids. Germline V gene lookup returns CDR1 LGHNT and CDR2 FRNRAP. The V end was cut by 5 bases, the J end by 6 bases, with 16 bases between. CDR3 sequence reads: CASGPEGVVPEAFF. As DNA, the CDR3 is TGTGCTAGTGGTCCAGAGGGGGTAGTTCCTGAAGCTTTCTTT. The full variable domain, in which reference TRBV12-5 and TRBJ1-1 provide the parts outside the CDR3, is DARVTQTPRHKVTEMGQEVTMRCQPILGHNTVFWYRQTMMQGLELLAYFRNRAPLDDSGMPKDRFSAEMPDATLATLKIQPSEPRDSAVYFCASGPEGVVPEAFFGQGTRLTVV.

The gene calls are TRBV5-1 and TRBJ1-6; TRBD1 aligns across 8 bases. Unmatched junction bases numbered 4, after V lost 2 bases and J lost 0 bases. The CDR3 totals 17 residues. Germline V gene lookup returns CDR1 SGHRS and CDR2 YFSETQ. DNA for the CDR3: TGCGCCAGCAGCTTCGGACAGGGTTTCTCCTATAATTCACCCCTCCACTTT. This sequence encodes CASSFGQGFSYNSPLHF.

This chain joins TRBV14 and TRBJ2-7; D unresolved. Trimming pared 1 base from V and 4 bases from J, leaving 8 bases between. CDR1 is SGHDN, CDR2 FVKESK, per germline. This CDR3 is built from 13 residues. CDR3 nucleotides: TGTGCCAGCAGCCAAGTAGCCGAGTACGAGCAGTACTTC. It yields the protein CASSQVAEYEQYF.

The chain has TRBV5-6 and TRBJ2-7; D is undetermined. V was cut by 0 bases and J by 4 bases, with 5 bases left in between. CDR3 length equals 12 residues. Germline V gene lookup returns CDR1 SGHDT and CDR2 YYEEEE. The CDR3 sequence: CASSLALYEQYF. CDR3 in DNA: TGTGCCAGCAGCTTGGCCCTTTACGAGCAGTACTTC.

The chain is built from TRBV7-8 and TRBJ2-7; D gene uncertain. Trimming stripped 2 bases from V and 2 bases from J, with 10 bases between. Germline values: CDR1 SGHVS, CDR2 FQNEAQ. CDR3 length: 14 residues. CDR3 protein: CASSLLSSTYEQYF. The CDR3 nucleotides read TGTGCCAGCAGCTTATTGAGTTCCACCTACGAGCAGTACTTC.

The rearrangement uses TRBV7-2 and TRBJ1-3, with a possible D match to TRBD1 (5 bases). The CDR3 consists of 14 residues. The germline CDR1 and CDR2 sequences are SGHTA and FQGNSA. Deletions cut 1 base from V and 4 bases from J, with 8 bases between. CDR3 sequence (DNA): TGTGCCAGCAGCTTAGGCGGGGGGGGAAACACCATATATTTT. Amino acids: CASSLGGGGNTIYF.

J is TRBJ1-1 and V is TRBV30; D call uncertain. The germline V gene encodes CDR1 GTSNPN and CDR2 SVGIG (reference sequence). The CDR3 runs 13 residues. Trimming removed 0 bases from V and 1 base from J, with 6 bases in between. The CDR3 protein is CAWSVYTNTEAFF. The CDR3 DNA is TGTGCCTGGAGTGTCTACACGAACACTGAAGCTTTCTTT.

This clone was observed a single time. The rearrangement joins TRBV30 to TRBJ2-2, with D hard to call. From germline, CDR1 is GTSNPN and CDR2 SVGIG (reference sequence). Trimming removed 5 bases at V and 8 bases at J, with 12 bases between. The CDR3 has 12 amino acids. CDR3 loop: CAWEVGMGELFF. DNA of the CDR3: TGTGCCTGGGAAGTGGGGATGGGGGAGCTGTTTTTT.

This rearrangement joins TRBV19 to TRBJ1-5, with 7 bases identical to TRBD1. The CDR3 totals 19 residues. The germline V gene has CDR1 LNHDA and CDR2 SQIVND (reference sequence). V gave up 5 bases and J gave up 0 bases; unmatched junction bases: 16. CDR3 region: CASSSDVGQSFYSNQPQHF. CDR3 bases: TGTGCCAGTAGTTCAGATGTGGGACAGAGTTTTTATAGCAATCAGCCCCAGCATTTT.

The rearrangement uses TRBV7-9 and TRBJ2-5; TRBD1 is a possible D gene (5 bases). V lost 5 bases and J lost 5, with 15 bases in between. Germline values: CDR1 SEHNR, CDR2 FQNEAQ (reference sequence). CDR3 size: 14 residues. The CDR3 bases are TGTGCCAGCAGCACAGCTTTAGGGGTCGAGACCCAGTACTTC. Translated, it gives CASSTALGVETQYF.

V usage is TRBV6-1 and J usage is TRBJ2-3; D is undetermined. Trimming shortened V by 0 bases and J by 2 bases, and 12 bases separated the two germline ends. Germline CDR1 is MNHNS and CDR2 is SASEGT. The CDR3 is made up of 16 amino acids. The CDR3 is CASSEAFGRYTDTQYF. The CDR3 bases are TGTGCCAGCAGTGAAGCCTTCGGGCGGTACACAGATACGCAGTATTTT.

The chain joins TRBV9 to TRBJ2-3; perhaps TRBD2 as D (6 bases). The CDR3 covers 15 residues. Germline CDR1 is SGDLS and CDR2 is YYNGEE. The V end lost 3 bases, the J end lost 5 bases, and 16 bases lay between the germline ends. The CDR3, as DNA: TGTGCCAGCAGCGAGGGGACTCAGCCCGTAGATACGCAGTATTTT. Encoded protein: CASSEGTQPVDTQYF.

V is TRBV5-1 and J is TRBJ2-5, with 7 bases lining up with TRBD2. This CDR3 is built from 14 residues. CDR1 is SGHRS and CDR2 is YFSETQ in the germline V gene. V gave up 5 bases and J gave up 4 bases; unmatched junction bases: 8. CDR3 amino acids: CASREWEGRETQYF. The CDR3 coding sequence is TGCGCCAGCAGAGAGTGGGAGGGCCGAGAGACCCAGTACTTC.

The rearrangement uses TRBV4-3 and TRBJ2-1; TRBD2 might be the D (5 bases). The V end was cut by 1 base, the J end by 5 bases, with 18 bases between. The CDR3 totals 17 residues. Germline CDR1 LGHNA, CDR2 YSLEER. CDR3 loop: CASSQGGWDEEDNEQFF. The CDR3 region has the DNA TGCGCCAGCAGCCAAGGCGGGTGGGATGAGGAAGACAATGAGCAGTTCTTC.